These 22 T cell receptor beta chains share one sample of origin, sequenced in a study of shared clonotypes between healthy human individuals. The repertoire was sequenced with immunoSEQ multiplex PCR; TCRdb's copy has only in-frame clones and lacks some. The data show roughly 1 million clones, about four fifths seen once. Sequencing used memory CD4+ T cells from PBMCs. Noted subset: CD45RA-negative fraction. Receptor source: a man between 18 and 29 years old in good health. Some clones in this sample may be carry-over from other donors' samples.

The chain is built from TRBV6-6 and TRBJ1-1, with a tentative D call TRBD1 (5 bases). V was cut by 7 bases and J by 6 bases, with 24 bases left in between. The CDR3 has 16 amino acids. CDR1 is MNHNY and CDR2 is SVGAGI in the germline V gene (reference sequence). For the CDR3, the DNA is TGTGCCAGCACCTCTGACAGACCCCTTCCTTTCGCTGAAGCTTTCTTT. Its translation is CASTSDRPLPFAEAFF.

This clone was seen a handful of times. This chain uses TRBV6-6 with TRBJ1-5; TRBD1 might be the D (6 bases). CDR1 is MNHNY and CDR2 is SVGAGI in the germline V gene (reference sequence). The V and J ends lost 5 bases and 7 bases respectively, with 9 bases between them. The CDR3 spans 12 residues. CDR3 region: CASSQGQQPQHF. The CDR3 region has the DNA TGTGCCAGCAGTCAAGGACAGCAGCCCCAGCATTTT.

A note on this clone: Other DNA sequences from this sample encode an identical CDR3 as well. This chain joins TRBV28 and TRBJ1-1, with 7 bases lining up with TRBD1. CDR1 MDHEN and CDR2 SYDVKM come from the germline V gene. The CDR3 is 14 amino acids. Unmatched junction bases numbered 6, after V lost 6 bases and J lost 2 bases. CDR3 sequence: CASRPGTANTEAFF. The DNA for the CDR3 is TGTGCCAGCAGACCGGGGACAGCTAACACTGAAGCTTTCTTT.

This chain connects TRBV28 to TRBJ2-1, with D hard to call. V was trimmed by 4 bases and J by 8 bases, leaving 6 bases between them. CDR1 is MDHEN and CDR2 is SYDVKM in the germline V gene. The CDR3 consists of 11 residues. The CDR3 sequence: CASSSPHEQFF. The CDR3 coding sequence is TGTGCCAGCAGTTCCCCGCATGAGCAGTTCTTC.

This clone turned up a few times. The V call is TRBV28, the J call TRBJ1-5, with D unresolved. This CDR3 comprises 15 residues. Trimming pared 9 bases from V and 1 base from J, leaving 16 bases between. Germline CDR1 and CDR2: MDHEN and SYDVKM. The CDR3 coding sequence is TGTGCCAGTCGAAAGCTCCTGGGGAGCAATCAGCCCCAGCATTTT. As protein: CASRKLLGSNQPQHF.

The chain couples TRBV7-3 to TRBJ1-2, with TRBD1 matching over 8 bases. From germline, CDR1 is SGHTA and CDR2 FQGTGA. V shed 5 bases, J shed 4 bases, and the junction held 3 bases outside the gene matches. The CDR3 is 13 residues long. CDR3 bases: TGTGCCAGCAGCCCGGACAGGGCCTATGGCTACACCTTC. It encodes CASSPDRAYGYTF.

V is TRBV9 and J is TRBJ2-2, with 7 positions matching TRBD2. The germline CDR1 and CDR2 sequences are SGDLS and YYNGEE. V gave up 0 bases and J gave up 7 bases; unmatched junction bases: 9. There are 16 residues in the CDR3. The chain's CDR3 is CASSVVAGIKGGELFF. DNA for the CDR3: TGTGCCAGCAGCGTAGTAGCGGGCATAAAGGGCGGGGAGCTGTTTTTT.

The table lists this clone with a few counts. The J gene is TRBJ1-2, the V gene TRBV4-2; D is uncertain. Per germline, CDR1 LGHNA and CDR2 YNFKEQ. The CDR3 is 13 residues long. Trimming pared 6 bases from V and 8 bases from J, leaving 16 bases between. The CDR3 spells CASSRGALQGYTF. The CDR3 DNA sequence: TGTGCCAGCAGTCGGGGAGCCCTACAAGGCTACACCTTC.

The chain employs TRBV6-1 and TRBJ1-2; D is uncertain. Germline-derived CDR1 and CDR2 are MNHNS and SASEGT. Trimming stripped 1 base from V and 5 bases from J, with 11 bases between. This CDR3 has 14 amino acids. This CDR3 is CASSEGGGVYGYTF. The DNA for the CDR3 is TGTGCCAGCAGTGAAGGGGGAGGTGTATATGGCTACACCTTC.

The chain couples TRBV6-1 to TRBJ1-4; D not resolved. With 2 bases removed from V and 5 bases from J, the gap between germline ends came to 6 bases. The CDR3 loop spans 13 amino acids. The germline V gene encodes CDR1 MNHNS and CDR2 SASEGT. The DNA for the CDR3 is TGTGCCAGCAGTGAAACCCCGAATGAAAAACTGTTTTTT. Translating it yields CASSETPNEKLFF.

This chain uses TRBV7-9 with TRBJ2-4, with 13 positions matching TRBD2. Germline CDR1 and CDR2: SEHNR and FQNEAQ (reference sequence). The CDR3 sequence is 16 residues long. J was trimmed by 7 bases and V by 1 base; bases with no gene match: 4. The CDR3 loop reads CASSLGLAGGRNIQYF. The CDR3 nucleotides are TGTGCCAGCAGCTTAGGACTAGCGGGAGGAAGGAACATTCAGTACTTC.

For the CDR3, the DNA is TGTGCCACCGCCCCCGACGGGGGAACTCCAAACTATGGCTACACCTTC. This translates into CATAPDGGTPNYGYTF. The chain employs TRBV6-6 and TRBJ1-2, with D possibly being TRBD1 (5 bases). Germline CDR1 is MNHNY and CDR2 is SVGAGI (reference sequence). The CDR3 totals 16 residues. With 10 bases removed from V and 2 bases from J, the gap between germline ends came to 23 bases.

The genes are TRBV7-2 and TRBJ1-1; no clear D gene. The CDR3 is 14 amino acids. CDR1 SGHTA and CDR2 FQGNSA come from the germline V gene. V shed 5 bases and J shed 0 bases, with 10 bases lying between them. Written as DNA, the CDR3 is TGTGCCAGCAGCCCCCGACCGTTGAACACTGAAGCTTTCTTT. Protein product: CASSPRPLNTEAFF.

The V and J genes are TRBV27 and TRBJ2-2; 10 nucleotides agree with TRBD2. This CDR3 contains 15 residues. CDR1 and CDR2 from the germline V gene are MNHEY and SMNVEV (reference sequence). Losses at the gene ends were 5 bases for V and 7 bases for J; bases not matched to a gene: 7. DNA for the CDR3: TGTGCCAGCAGTCCCTCCGGACTAGCGGTCGGGGAGCTGTTTTTT. Amino acids: CASSPSGLAVGELFF.

V gene TRBV28 combines with J gene TRBJ1-5, with D perhaps TRBD1 (5 bases). From germline, CDR1 is MDHEN and CDR2 SYDVKM. The CDR3 extends over 15 amino acids. V was clipped by 5 bases and J by 9 bases, with 20 bases between them. The CDR3 is CASSLRRGKLAPQHF. In nucleotides, the CDR3 is TGTGCCAGCAGTCTCAGAAGGGGCAAGCTTGCGCCCCAGCATTTT.

The chain combines TRBV7-8 with TRBJ1-1; no clear D gene. V was cut by 1 base and J by 5 bases, with 14 bases left in between. Germline V gives CDR1 SGHVS, CDR2 FQNEAQ. This CDR3 comprises 15 residues. The CDR3 DNA reads as TGTGCCAGCAGCTTAGGCAATTCTATTATAACTGAAGCTTTCTTT. Protein product: CASSLGNSIITEAFF.

This rearrangement joins TRBV18 to TRBJ2-7, with TRBD1 identical over 10 bases. Per the germline V gene, CDR1 is KGHSH and CDR2 is LQKENI. The CDR3 consists of 20 residues. V trimming: 3 bases; J trimming: 1 base; junction bases outside the gene matches: 18. The CDR3 bases are TGTGCCAGCTCACCTATTTTCGTCTCGACGGGGACAGGGGCTTCCTACGAGCAGTACTTC. Encoded protein: CASSPIFVSTGTGASYEQYF. Complete variable domain (other parts from reference TRBV18 and TRBJ2-7): NAGVMQNPRHLVRRRGQEARLRCSPMKGHSHVYWYRQLPEEGLKFMVYLQKENIIDESGMPKERFSAEFPKEGPSILRIQQVVRGDSAAYFCASSPIFVSTGTGASYEQYFGPGTRLTVT.

The CDR3 DNA reads as TGTGCCTGGGGGGGACTAGCGGGAGCTGGTGAGCAGTTCTTC. Its protein product is CAWGGLAGAGEQFF. V usage is TRBV30 and J usage is TRBJ2-1, with 14 bases matching TRBD2. With 5 bases clipped from V and 9 bases from J, the junction kept 6 bases outside the gene matches. This CDR3 has 14 residues. Germline V lookup: CDR1 GTSNPN, CDR2 SVGIG (reference sequence).

This sequence joins TRBV6-1 and TRBJ2-5; possibly TRBD1 for D (6 bases). Per the germline V gene, CDR1 is MNHNS and CDR2 is SASEGT. The CDR3 is 13 residues long. Trimming shortened V by 2 bases and J by 9 bases, and 13 bases separated the two germline ends. This CDR3 reads CASSETHRAAQYF. The CDR3, as DNA: TGTGCCAGCAGTGAAACACACAGGGCGGCCCAGTACTTC.

The gene calls are TRBV28 and TRBJ2-4, with TRBD1 as a possible D gene (5 bases). Germline values: CDR1 MDHEN, CDR2 SYDVKM. The CDR3 runs to 16 residues. V was shortened by 5 bases and J by 1 base, with 15 bases between the two germline ends. The CDR3 DNA follows: TGTGCCAGCAGTCCGGACATGGCCGGGGCCAAAAACATTCAGTACTTC. Translating gives CASSPDMAGAKNIQYF.

As concerns this clone: Other DNA sequences from this sample encode an identical CDR3 as well. This rearrangement joins TRBV27 to TRBJ2-7, with D unresolved. Per the germline V gene, CDR1 is MNHEY and CDR2 is SMNVEV (reference sequence). Trimming cost V 4 bases and J 0 bases, with 4 bases left between them. The CDR3 contains 12 residues. The CDR3 loop reads CASSSSSYEQYF. In DNA, the CDR3 is TGTGCCAGCAGTTCGAGCTCCTACGAGCAGTACTTC.

The V and J genes are TRBV6-1 and TRBJ2-7; no definite D call. The CDR3 runs to 15 residues. Trimming stripped 3 bases from V and 1 base from J, with 13 bases between. CDR1 and CDR2 from the germline V gene are MNHNS and SASEGT. The CDR3 nucleotides are TGTGCCAGCAGTGACCCCCACACGGAATCCTACGAGCAGTACTTC. It encodes CASSDPHTESYEQYF.